This TCR beta chain was captured in a study of cytomegalovirus exposure and HLA in healthy donors. Findings of the study overall: Previously analyzed data showed that most TCR beta V segments were productive at a frequency of about 90% or about 30%. Donors belonging to an Asian-associated ancestry cluster reportedly showed fewer N-insertions in productive TCRs than the approximately 690-donor mean, according to what a later analysis found. Most TCR sequences were uncommon, yet certain public TCRs appeared in many donors.

A note on this clone: Antigen unknown.

CDR1 and CDR2 (germline): SGHDN, FVKESK. The CDR3 extends over 17 amino acids. V shed 2 bases, J shed 4 bases, and the junction held 6 bases outside the gene matches. Vbeta (60) and Jbeta (13) primers were used in the PCR. Method: immunoSEQ multiplex PCR; TCRdb's copy keeps in-frame clones and lacks some. Recorded for this sample: some 96,000 clones. The sequence was obtained from a woman aged 25 to 39 in good health and CMV-seronegative. The rearrangement uses TRBV14 and TRBJ2-3, with 13 bases identical to TRBD2. Source material: PBMCs. In DNA form, the CDR3 reads TGTGCCAGCAGCCAAAGGGGACTAGCGGGAATGGCAGATACGCAGTATTTT. Translated: CASSQRGLAGMADTQYF.